The clone carrying this TCR beta chain has only a few counts. Its antigen is unknown. This sample was included in a study of OX40 agonist ivuxolimab in advanced cancers. The overall study: Partial responses were observed in three patients, of whom one had hepatocellular carcinoma and two had cutaneous melanoma. Study results and caveats: Mean expanded clone counts were higher in CD8+ than CD4+ T cells. The 0.1-3.0 mg/kg partial responders had among the lowest clonal expansion. Circulating CD4+ and CD8+ T cells showed clonal expansion by week 6 at 0.1 to 3.0 mg/kg.

Profiled with immunoSEQ multiplex PCR; TCRdb holds only in-frame clones, not every one. Of over 95,000 clones in the sample, around 83% were seen once. This CDR3 spans 15 amino acids. The V gene's germline CDR1 is LNHDA and CDR2 SQIVND (reference sequence). Trimming shortened V by 4 bases and J by 7 bases, and 17 bases separated the two germline ends. This sequence originates from an adult with an advanced solid tumor such as melanoma, head and neck, liver or kidney cancer. V usage is TRBV19 and J usage is TRBJ2-1, with D perhaps assigned TRBD1 or TRBD2 (5 bases each). This specimen consisted of CD4+ or CD8+ T cells sorted from blood, obtained in a trial of the OX40 agonist ivuxolimab. CDR3 DNA: TGTGCCAGTAGTAGCGGCGGTGGATGGGGGAATGAGCAGTTCTTC. Translated, it gives CASSSGGGWGNEQFF.